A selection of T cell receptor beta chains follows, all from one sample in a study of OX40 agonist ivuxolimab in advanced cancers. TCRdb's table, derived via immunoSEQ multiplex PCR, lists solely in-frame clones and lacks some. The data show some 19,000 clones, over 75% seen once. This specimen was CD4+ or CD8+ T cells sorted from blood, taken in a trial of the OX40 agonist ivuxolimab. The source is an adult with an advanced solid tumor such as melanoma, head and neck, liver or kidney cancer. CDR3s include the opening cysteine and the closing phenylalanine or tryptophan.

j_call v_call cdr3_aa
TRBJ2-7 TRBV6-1 CAILGQGIDEQYF
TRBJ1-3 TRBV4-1 CASSQLTGLGNTIYF
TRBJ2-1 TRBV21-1 CASSKARIEQFF
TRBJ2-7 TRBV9 CASSVGVLVDEQYF
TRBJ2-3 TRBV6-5 CASSYSGDTQYF
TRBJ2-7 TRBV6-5 CASSSGQMTYEQYF
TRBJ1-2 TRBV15 CATSREAGRLSYGYTF
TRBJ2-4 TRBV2 CASSEWRESSYF
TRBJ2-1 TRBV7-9 CASSPTERGGIDEQFF
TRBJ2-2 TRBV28 CASSLWQGAGGELFF
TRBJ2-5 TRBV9 CASSVERGGSQETQYF
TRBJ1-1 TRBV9 CASSVGSGTTEAFF
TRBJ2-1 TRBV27 CASSFTVLAGGNNEQFF
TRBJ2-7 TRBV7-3 CASSELAGGPYEQYF
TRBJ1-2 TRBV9 CASSVDSGTENYGYTF
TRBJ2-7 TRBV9 CASSPSGGSYEQYF
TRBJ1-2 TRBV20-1 CSASGDYGYTF
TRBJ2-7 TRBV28 CASSFWGGSVSYEQYF
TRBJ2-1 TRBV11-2 CASSLDVAGQSYNEQFF
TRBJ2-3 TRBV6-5 CASSFSPGSTDTQYF
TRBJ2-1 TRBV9 CASSEDGGPYNEQFF
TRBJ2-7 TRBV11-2 CASSAGTEVKEQYF
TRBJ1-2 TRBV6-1 CASRGARRDYGYTF
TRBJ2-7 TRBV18 CASSPLDWDETYEQYF
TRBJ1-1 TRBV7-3 CASSPVGAGDTEAFF
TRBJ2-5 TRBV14 CASSQEGQGRETQYF
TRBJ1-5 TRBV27 CASSHLGGNQPQHF
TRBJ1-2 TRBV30 CAWSPGRGHYGYTF
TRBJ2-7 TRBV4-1 CASRSGGTSYEQYF
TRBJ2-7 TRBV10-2 CASSEGEQYF